Below, one TCR beta chain is given with its context. Its antigen remains unknown. The J segment lost 4 bases and the V segment lost 4 bases, leaving 9 bases of the junction unmatched. The CDR3 totals 15 residues. CDR1 SGHRS and CDR2 YFSETQ come from the germline V gene. Primers: 60 Vbeta forward and 13 Jbeta reverse. Profiled with immunoSEQ multiplex PCR; TCRdb holds only in-frame clones, not every one. The table has about 150,000 clones, approximately 85% seen once. These data belong to a study of cytomegalovirus exposure and HLA in healthy donors. Notes on the study in general: Sequencing likely generated an artifact that appeared as a cluster of highly shared sequence variants.

This chain uses TRBV5-1 with TRBJ2-7; 9 bases fit TRBD2. The material sequenced was PBMCs. This TCR was recovered from a woman between 18 and 29 years old in good health and CMV-seronegative. The CDR3 spells CASSAGRLAVYEQYF. CDR3 nucleotide sequence: TGCGCCAGCAGCGCCGGACGACTAGCGGTATACGAGCAGTACTTC.